The clone carrying this T cell receptor beta chain was found a few times. What it recognizes is unknown. With a J-beta primer mix and a sample-barcoded 5' primer, a second PCR ran 7 to 11 cycles. Via MiXCR, TCRdb re-called the 5' RACE reads, giving one row per CDR3 protein. Of approximately 780,000 distinct CDR3 sequences in the sample, around 25% are singletons; the top ten hold approximately 2.9%. Isolated PBMCs totaled at least 6 million in each sample. CDR3 length equals 19 residues. Losses at the gene ends were 0 bases for V and 1 base for J; bases not matched to a gene: 12. Germline CDR1 is SGHRS and CDR2 is YFSETQ. The data belong to a study of blood T cells in healthy people across ages. Study-wide results and caveats: Investigators treated diversity estimates from one million T cells as underestimates.

The same specimen was also included in a second study, on T cells of mothers and their children.

The chain links TRBV5-1 to TRBJ2-1; TRBD2 aligns across 8 bases. This receptor was obtained from a boy aged 10-17 years in good health. The sample comprised blood. The CDR3 DNA is TGCGCCAGCAGCTTGGGATCCAGCGGGGGAATTGCGTCCTACAATGAGCAGTTCTTC. Amino acids: CASSLGSSGGIASYNEQFF.